This is a list of T cell receptor beta chains from one sample in a study of OX40 agonist ivuxolimab in advanced cancers. Clones were read by immunoSEQ multiplex PCR, and TCRdb kept only the in-frame ones, dropping some. The sample carries 15,000 to 20,000 clones, about 70% recorded once. The sample in question was CD4+ or CD8+ T cells sorted from blood, obtained in a trial of the OX40 agonist ivuxolimab. These TCRs come from an adult with an advanced solid tumor such as melanoma, head and neck, liver or kidney cancer. Both conserved end residues are part of each CDR3. The D gene is left open where the match is weak. Some rows mark clone size as missing; the rest say once, few, many or name a class of expanded clone.

v_call	clone_size	d_call	j_call	cdr3_nt	cdr3_aa
TRBV4-2	.	TRBD2	TRBJ2-4	TGTGCCAGCAGCGTACTAGCGGTAAACATTCAGTACTTC	CASSVLAVNIQYF
TRBV5-5	.	.	TRBJ2-7	TGTGCCAGCAGCTTAGGGAGATACGAGCAGTACTTC	CASSLGRYEQYF
TRBV5-4	.	TRBD1	TRBJ1-1	TGTGCCAGCAACCTAAAGGGGGCCGGCACTGAAGCTTTCTTT	CASNLKGAGTEAFF
TRBV11-2	.	TRBD1	TRBJ1-2	TGTGCCAGCAGCCGGACAGGCCCTGGCTACACCTTC	CASSRTGPGYTF
TRBV13	.	.	TRBJ1-1	TGTGCCAGCCGGGGAGGGCCCACTGAAGCTTTCTTT	CASRGGPTEAFF
TRBV2	few	.	TRBJ1-1	TGTGCCAGCGGAGACACGTTCTCGAGGACTGAAGCTTTCTTT	CASGDTFSRTEAFF
TRBV5-6	once	.	TRBJ2-7	TGTGCCAGCAGCTGGGCAGAGTGGGGCCACGAGCAGTACTTC	CASSWAEWGHEQYF
TRBV10-1	.	TRBD2	TRBJ2-1	TGCGCCAGCAGTGTACGACTAGCGGATAACAATGAGCAGTTCTTC	CASSVRLADNNEQFF
TRBV5-6	.	.	TRBJ1-4	TGTGCCAGCAGCTTGGCCTGGGGGAATGAAAAACTGTTTTTT	CASSLAWGNEKLFF
TRBV9	few	TRBD2	TRBJ2-1	TGTGCCAGCAGCGCCCCGGGGGGACGACTTGAGCAGTTCTTC	CASSAPGGRLEQFF
TRBV27	.	TRBD1	TRBJ1-2	TGTGCCAGCAGCCCCTCCTACAGGGGAAACGACTATGGCTACACCTTC	CASSPSYRGNDYGYTF
TRBV5-6	.	.	TRBJ1-1	TGCGCCAGCAGCTTGTTAACCACGAGGGCTTTCTTT	CASSLLTTRAFF
TRBV7-2	many	.	TRBJ1-4	TGTGCCAGCAGCCCAACCGACAGTAAGGAAGATGAAAAACTGTTTTTT	CASSPTDSKEDEKLFF
TRBV5-4	.	TRBD2	TRBJ2-3	TGTGCCAGCAGCGAGGGACTAGCGGGACTCTCCACAGATACGCAGTATTTT	CASSEGLAGLSTDTQYF
TRBV27	once	.	TRBJ1-4	TGTGCCAGCAGTTCCACCGATGAAAAACTGTTTTTT	CASSSTDEKLFF
TRBV14	.	.	TRBJ1-1	TGTGCCAGCAGGCTTATGAACACTGAAGCTTTCTTT	CASRLMNTEAFF
TRBV7-9	.	.	TRBJ2-3	TGTGCCAGCGGGGGACTTATGATTGGGCCGGGCACAGATACGCAGTATTTT	CASGGLMIGPGTDTQYF
TRBV6-5	.	.	TRBJ2-1	TGTGCCAGCAGTTATGGGCAGGGCTCCTACAATGAGCAGTTCTTC	CASSYGQGSYNEQFF
TRBV5-4	.	TRBD1	TRBJ2-2	TGTGCCAGCAGCTTGGGGGACAGGGGGAGGGCCGGGGAGCTGTTTTTT	CASSLGDRGRAGELFF
TRBV4-1	medium-sized	.	TRBJ1-1	TGCGCCAGCAGCCAAGATGACGAGGGTAGGAACACTGAAGCTTTCTTT	CASSQDDEGRNTEAFF
TRBV10-3	.	.	TRBJ1-5	TGTGCCATCAGTGAGTCAGGGCAGCCCCAGCATTTT	CAISESGQPQHF
TRBV7-2	.	TRBD1	TRBJ2-1	TGTGCCAGCAGCATCAGGGGGCATGGGAATGAGCAGTTCTTC	CASSIRGHGNEQFF
TRBV4-3	.	.	TRBJ2-1	TGCGCCAGCAGCCAAGATAACACAGGCAATGAGCAGTTCTTC	CASSQDNTGNEQFF
TRBV27	.	.	TRBJ2-7	TGTGCCAGCAGTAAACCGACCGGAGACGAGCAGTACTTC	CASSKPTGDEQYF
TRBV28	few	.	TRBJ2-2	TGTGCCAGCAACCCGGGACAACTACCCGGGGAGCTGTTTTTT	CASNPGQLPGELFF
TRBV9	.	.	TRBJ1-6	TGTGCCAGCAGCGGCGGGGATTATAATTCACCCCTCCACTTT	CASSGGDYNSPLHF
TRBV6-5	.	TRBD2	TRBJ2-1	TGTGCCAGCAGTTATGCTAGCGGGGGAGGGAATGAGCAGTTCTTC	CASSYASGGGNEQFF
TRBV2	.	.	TRBJ2-3	TGTGCCAGCAGTGGGGTCGGGGGCCACACAGATACGCAGTATTTT	CASSGVGGHTDTQYF
TRBV13	.	TRBD1	TRBJ2-7	TGTGCCAGCAGCGGACAGGTCACCTACGAGCAGTACTTC	CASSGQVTYEQYF
TRBV5-6	.	.	TRBJ2-7	TGTGCCAGCAGTCTAGCCCCAGGGACCGTCCTCTACGAGCAGTACTTC	CASSLAPGTVLYEQYF
TRBV9	.	TRBD1	TRBJ1-3	TGTGCCAGCAGCGCGGGGACAGGGGGCTCGAGAAACACCATATATTTT	CASSAGTGGSRNTIYF